Listed below are T cell receptor beta chains from one sample, sequenced in a study of T cell changes during pregnancy in multiple sclerosis. TCRdb's table, derived via immunoSEQ multiplex PCR, lists solely in-frame clones and lacks some. The sample contains 45,000 to 55,000 clones, about 88% of which appear only once. The sample consisted of CD4+ T cells from peripheral blood mononuclear cells, taken in the second trimester of pregnancy. The receptors were sampled from a female donor with multiple sclerosis, enrolled in a pregnancy study. CDR3s include the opening cysteine and the closing phenylalanine or tryptophan. D genes are given only for firm matches. Expanded clones get a size class; other rows say once, few or many, or leave the size out.

clone_size	v_call	d_call	j_call	cdr3_aa	cdr3_nt
NA	TRBV7-2	NA	TRBJ2-5	CASSKGVSETQYF	TGTGCCAGCAGCAAAGGGGTTTCAGAGACCCAGTACTTC
NA	TRBV10-3	TRBD2	TRBJ2-3	CAIRGLAESTDTQYF	TGTGCCATCAGGGGACTAGCGGAGAGCACAGATACGCAGTATTTT
NA	TRBV19	TRBD1	TRBJ2-7	CASSIVVGTGNYEQYF	TGTGCCAGTAGTATAGTCGTCGGGACAGGGAACTACGAGCAGTACTTC
NA	TRBV2	NA	TRBJ1-2	CANGGGSNYGYTF	TGTGCCAACGGCGGGGGTTCGAACTATGGCTACACCTTC
NA	TRBV7-9	NA	TRBJ1-4	CASSLEYGTSEKLFF	TGTGCCAGCAGCTTAGAGTACGGGACAAGTGAAAAACTGTTTTTT
NA	TRBV10-3	NA	TRBJ2-1	CAISETRQNSYNEQFF	TGTGCCATCAGTGAGACGCGACAGAATTCTTACAATGAGCAGTTCTTC
NA	TRBV5-6	TRBD2	TRBJ2-1	CASSWARGRAWFF	TGTGCCAGCAGCTGGGCTCGCGGGAGGGCTTGGTTCTTC
once	TRBV6-4	NA	TRBJ1-1	CASSEKYAPRPDTEAFF	TGTGCCAGCAGTGAGAAGTATGCCCCCAGGCCAGACACTGAAGCTTTCTTT
once	TRBV2	NA	TRBJ2-7	CASSTTRGQYF	TGTGCCAGCAGTACCACCCGGGGGCAGTACTTC
once	TRBV10-3	TRBD1	TRBJ2-6	CASRTGVSSGANVLTF	TGTGCCTCGAGGACAGGGGTTTCCTCTGGGGCCAACGTCCTGACTTTC
NA	TRBV28	NA	TRBJ2-5	CASSLHTVQETQYF	TGTGCCAGCAGTTTACATACAGTCCAAGAGACCCAGTACTTC